The 15 T cell receptor beta chains below were found in one sample sequenced in a study of CXCR3-negative and CXCR3-positive naive CD8 T cells. 5' RACE that incorporated UMI labels was used to prepare the TRB cDNA libraries. TCRdb reanalyzed the 5' RACE reads, giving one entry per CDR3 protein sequence and no DNA. This sample's table has roughly 89,000 distinct CDR3 sequences. The sequenced sample was naive CXCR3- CD8+ T cells from blood. Sample subset: CD45RO-CCR7+CD27+CD95- naive CD8+ T cells lacking CXCR3 (TNR3-). These receptor sequences come from a human donor in good health. Some clones in this sample may be carry-over from other donors' samples.

V usage is TRBV13 and J usage is TRBJ2-1. This CDR3 comprises 15 residues. The germline V gene encodes CDR1 PRHDT and CDR2 FYEKMQ (reference sequence). CDR3 amino acids: CASSLGRVMYNEQFF.

The CDR3 is CASSQTGYDGNEQFF. The gene calls are TRBV7-8 and TRBJ2-1; TCRdb calls TRBD1, which cannot be checked without DNA. The CDR3 length is 15 residues. Per germline, CDR1 SGHVS and CDR2 FQNEAQ.

This chain uses TRBV28 with TRBJ2-3; lacking DNA, the TRBD1 call made by TCRdb goes unchecked. The CDR3 covers 13 residues. Germline CDR1 and CDR2: MDHEN and SYDVKM. CDR3 sequence: CASSFSQGGTQYF.

The genes are TRBV10-3 and TRBJ2-7; lacking DNA, the TRBD1 call made by TCRdb goes unchecked. Germline V CDR1 and CDR2: ENHRY, SYGVKD. The CDR3 is made up of 15 amino acids. The CDR3 sequence: CAISGVEDTSYEQYF.

The chain has TRBV12-3 or TRBV12-4 and TRBJ2-3; TCRdb proposes TRBD1, but this gene call is untestable without DNA. The CDR3 covers 13 residues. CDR3 residues: CASTLGPADTQYF.

This chain connects TRBV4-1 to TRBJ2-7; TCRdb's assignment of TRBD2 cannot be checked, as there is no DNA. CDR3 length equals 16 residues. Germline V CDR1 and CDR2: MGHRA, YSYEKL. The CDR3 spells CASSLGSGLAGVEQYF.

The gene calls are TRBV28 and TRBJ2-5; no DNA is available, so the TRBD2 call from TCRdb remains unchecked. The CDR3 has 15 amino acids. Germline lookup yields CDR1 MDHEN and CDR2 SYDVKM. The CDR3: CASSRVRAGVGTQYF. The complete variable domain, with remaining parts taken from reference TRBV28 and TRBJ2-5, reads DVKVTQSSRYLVKRTGEKVFLECVQDMDHENMFWYRQDPGLGLRLIYFSYDVKMKEKGDIPEGYSVSREKKERFSLILESASTNQTSMYLCASSRVRAGVGTQYFGPGTRLLVL.

The chain carries TRBV12-3 or TRBV12-4 and TRBJ2-1; the D call from TCRdb, TRBD2, cannot be confirmed without DNA. CDR3 length: 16 amino acids. The CDR3 is CASSPRTSGSGNEQFF.

V gene TRBV27 combines with J gene TRBJ2-7; the TRBD2 assignment by TCRdb is unverifiable without DNA. The CDR3 is 17 amino acids. CDR1 and CDR2 from the germline V gene are MNHEY and SMNVEV (reference sequence). CDR3 in amino acids: CASSILLAGGAIYEQYF.

The V call is TRBV29-1, the J call TRBJ2-1; no DNA is available, so the TRBD1 call from TCRdb remains unchecked. Germline V CDR1 and CDR2: SQVTM, ANQGSEA. This CDR3 has 14 residues. The CDR3 here is CSVGWAGEFVEQFF.

This sequence joins TRBV7-9 and TRBJ1-2. CDR3 length equals 12 residues. Germline loops: CDR1 SEHNR, CDR2 FQNEAQ (reference sequence). CDR3 loop: CASSLAENGYTF.

The chain is built from TRBV28 and TRBJ2-7; there is no DNA to check the TCRdb D call of TRBD2. The CDR3 contains 15 residues. Germline CDR1 reads MDHEN; CDR2 reads SYDVKM. The CDR3 protein is CASSPHGPSSYEQYF.

This chain uses TRBV20-1 with TRBJ2-2; checking the TCRdb D call of TRBD2 is not possible without DNA. Germline V gene sequence: CDR1 DFQATT, CDR2 SNEGSKA (reference sequence). The length of the CDR3 is 16 residues. The CDR3 sequence: CSARDKGFANTGELFF.

V usage is TRBV29-1 and J usage is TRBJ1-1. The germline V gene has CDR1 SQVTM and CDR2 ANQGSEA. The CDR3 is 14 amino acids. This CDR3 reads CSVEEGWSDTEAFF.

The chain couples TRBV29-1 to TRBJ2-3; TCRdb lists TRBD1, though no DNA is available to test this call. The CDR3 consists of 17 residues. Germline V CDR1 and CDR2: SQVTM, ANQGSEA. The CDR3 spells CSVEAGWDRGSTDTQYF.